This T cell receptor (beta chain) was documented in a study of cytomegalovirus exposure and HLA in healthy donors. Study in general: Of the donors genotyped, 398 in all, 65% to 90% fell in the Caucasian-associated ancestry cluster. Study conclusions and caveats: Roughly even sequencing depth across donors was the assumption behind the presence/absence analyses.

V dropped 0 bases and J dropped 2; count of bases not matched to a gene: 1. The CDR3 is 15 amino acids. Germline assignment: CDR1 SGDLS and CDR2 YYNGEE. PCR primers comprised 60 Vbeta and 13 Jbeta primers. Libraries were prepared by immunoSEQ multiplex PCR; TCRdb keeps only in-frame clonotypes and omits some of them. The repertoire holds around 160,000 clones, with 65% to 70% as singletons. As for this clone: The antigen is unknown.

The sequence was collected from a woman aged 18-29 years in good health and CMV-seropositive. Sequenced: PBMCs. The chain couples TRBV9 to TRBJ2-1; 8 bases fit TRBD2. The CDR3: CASSVDGGAYNEQFF. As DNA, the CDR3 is TGTGCCAGCAGCGTAGACGGGGGGGCCTACAATGAGCAGTTCTTC. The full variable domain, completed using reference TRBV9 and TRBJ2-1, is DSGVTQTPKHLITATGQRVTLRCSPRSGDLSVYWYQQSLDQGLQFLIQYYNGEERAKGNILERFSAQQFPDLHSELNLSSLELGDSALYFCASSVDGGAYNEQFFGPGTRLTVL.